The clone carrying this TCR beta chain has more than one count but fewer than ten. Its specificity is not known. Deletions cut 1 base from V and 6 bases from J, with 16 bases between. The CDR3 runs 15 residues. CDR1 is SGHRS, CDR2 YFSETQ, per germline. TCRdb recomputed calls from the reads with MiXCR, one row per CDR3 protein. The sample includes roughly 9,000 distinct CDR3 sequences, 16% of them seen just once. This entry belongs to a study of liver allograft versus peripheral blood T cells. About the study: Comparative analysis was performed on T cell receptor repertoires from transplanted livers and from recipients' peripheral blood. Study-level results: Liver allograft and peripheral blood T cell receptor repertoires reportedly differed.

The chain couples TRBV5-1 to TRBJ1-2; D may be TRBD1 (5 bases). The receptor was derived from a human patient who had a liver transplant. Some T cells may possibly be graft donor cells. In nucleotides, the CDR3 is TGCGCCAGCAGCTTGAATCCTACGGGACCGAATGGCTACACCTTC. Translating it yields CASSLNPTGPNGYTF. Variable domain in full (rest from reference TRBV5-1 and TRBJ1-2): KAGVTQTPRYLIKTRGQQVTLSCSPISGHRSVSWYQQTPGQGLQFLFEYFSETQRNKGNFPGRFSGRQFSNSRSEMNVSTLELGDSALYLCASSLNPTGPNGYTFGSGTRLTVV.